There are a few counts of the clone carrying this T cell receptor beta chain. Its antigen is still unknown. This entry is derived from a study of identical twins. Study-wide points: Where out-of-frame alpha sequences were twin-shared, they showed excess low generation probability. It was cross-sectional statistical analysis, not following the same donors, that the conclusions relied on.

The ends lost 2 bases at V and 4 bases at J; junction bases unmatched: 12. The CDR3 has 17 residues. After template switching added a universal primer site, the resulting cDNA carried unique molecular identifiers. MiXCR, applied by TCRdb to the 5' RACE reads, yields one record per CDR3 protein. The data contain roughly 720,000 distinct CDR3 sequences, around a sixth of them singletons. The sample was also reused in another study, on T cells expressing NK-cell markers. From that report: Obtained from sorted CD3+CD56+NKG2C+, CD3+CD56+NKG2C- and CD3+CD56-NKG2C+ T cells were the TCR beta repertoires.

The V call is TRBV12-3 or TRBV12-4, the J call TRBJ2-7, with TRBD2 matching 9 bases. This clonotype originated in a woman aged 18-30 years in good health. Sequencing was done on a sample of PBMCs. The DNA for the CDR3 is TGTGCCAGCAGTTTAAGTGTTCGGATAGCGGGAGCTTACGAGCAGTACTTC. This codes for CASSLSVRIAGAYEQYF.